These 31 T cell receptor beta chains were all obtained from the same sample, sequenced in a study of blood T cell repertoires in COVID-19. The data were produced by immunoSEQ multiplex PCR, yet TCRdb's version contains in-frame clones alone and is incomplete. The sample shows under 200,000 clones, about four fifths of them seen only once. Material: peripheral blood. The receptors originated from an older woman who had recovered from COVID-19.

This chain links TRBV3-1 (or the pseudogene TRBV3-2) with TRBJ2-3; possibly TRBD1 for D (5 bases). CDR1 is LGHDT and CDR2 is YNNKEL in the germline V gene (reference sequence). This CDR3 contains 14 residues. The germline V and J ends were trimmed by 4 bases and 4 bases, with 12 bases remaining between them. The DNA of the CDR3 is TGTGCCAGCAGCCCCGGACATTGGGCAGATACGCAGTATTTT. Its protein is CASSPGHWADTQYF.

The V and J genes are TRBV24-1 and TRBJ2-5, with 11 bases aligning to TRBD1. CDR1 is KGHDR, CDR2 SFDVKD, per germline. This CDR3 has 17 residues. V was pared by 3 bases and J by 5 bases, with 10 bases of the junction left unmatched. DNA for the CDR3: TGTGCCACCAGTGATCCATCGGGACAGGGGGAGATGGAGACCCAGTACTTC. It codes for CATSDPSGQGEMETQYF.

This chain connects TRBV6-5 to TRBJ2-7; D gene ambiguous. Germline-derived CDR1 and CDR2 are MNHEY and SVGAGI. The CDR3 spans 14 residues. V was trimmed by 6 bases and J by 0 bases, leaving 12 bases between them. CDR3 DNA sequence: TGTGCCAGCAGGCCGGAGCTAGGCTCCTACGAGCAGTACTTC. Its protein product is CASRPELGSYEQYF.

The CDR3 coding sequence is TGTGCCAGCAGCTTAATGAGGTGGAATGAGCAGTTCTTC. Its translation is CASSLMRWNEQFF. The chain couples TRBV7-3 to TRBJ2-1; no reliable D call. CDR1 and CDR2 (germline): SGHTA, FQGTGA. The CDR3 consists of 13 residues. V lost 1 base, J lost 7 bases, and 8 bases lay in between. The complete variable domain, with remaining parts taken from reference TRBV7-3 and TRBJ2-1, reads GAGVSQTPSNKVTEKGKYVELRCDPISGHTALYWYRQSLGQGPEFLIYFQGTGAADDSGLPNDRFFAVRPEGSVSTLKIQRTERGDSAVYLCASSLMRWNEQFFGPGTRLTVL.

The chain couples TRBV7-9 to TRBJ1-2; weak D call: TRBD1 (5 bases). This CDR3 contains 14 residues. Germline CDR1 SEHNR, CDR2 FQNEAQ (reference sequence). V was trimmed by 3 bases and J by 4 bases, leaving 12 bases between them. The CDR3, as DNA: TGTGCCAGCAGCTTGGAGGGGTTGGTCTATGGCTACACCTTC. It yields the protein CASSLEGLVYGYTF. The entire variable domain, with the rest obtained from reference TRBV7-9 and TRBJ1-2, is as follows: DTGVSQNPRHKITKRGQNVTFRCDPISEHNRLYWYRQTLGQGPEFLTYFQNEAQLEKSRLLSDRFSAERPKGSFSTLEIQRTEQGDSAMYLCASSLEGLVYGYTFGSGTRLTVV.

This chain links TRBV30 with TRBJ2-2; 8 positions agree with TRBD1. Unmatched junction bases numbered 2, after V lost 2 bases and J lost 3 bases. CDR3 length equals 14 residues. CDR1 and CDR2 from the germline V gene are GTSNPN and SVGIG (reference sequence). The CDR3 bases are TGTGCCTGGAGTCGGGACAGGTACACCGGGGAGCTGTTTTTT. Translated, it gives CAWSRDRYTGELFF.

The chain recombines TRBV7-9 with TRBJ2-1, with TRBD2 matching over 11 bases. From germline, CDR1 is SEHNR and CDR2 FQNEAQ (reference sequence). J gave up 6 bases and V 6 bases, and 7 bases lay outside the gene matches. This CDR3 contains 15 residues. The CDR3 is CASRPTSGSGNEQFF. CDR3 DNA sequence: TGTGCCAGCAGACCTACTAGCGGGAGTGGCAATGAGCAGTTCTTC.

The rearrangement links TRBV6-6 to TRBJ2-3, with 8 bases that match TRBD1. V lost 5 bases, J lost 2 bases, and 9 bases stayed unmatched. CDR3 size: 16 residues. Germline V gene lookup returns CDR1 MNHNY and CDR2 SVGAGI (reference sequence). CDR3 amino acids: CASSPRSTGDTDTQYF. The CDR3 DNA follows: TGTGCCAGCAGTCCCCGATCGACAGGGGACACAGATACGCAGTATTTT.

This chain connects TRBV3-1 (or the pseudogene TRBV3-2) to TRBJ2-1, with 9 bases matching TRBD1. The CDR3 is made up of 16 amino acids. With V trimmed by 4 bases and J by 2 bases, 6 bases remained unmatched. In germline, CDR1 is LGHDT, CDR2 YNNKEL (reference sequence). The DNA of the CDR3 is TGTGCCAGCAGCCCACCCGGGACAGGGCCCTACAATGAGCAGTTCTTC. Its translation: CASSPPGTGPYNEQFF.

V gene TRBV28 combines with J gene TRBJ2-7; 11 bases fit TRBD1. Germline assignment: CDR1 MDHEN and CDR2 SYDVKM. The CDR3 sequence is 16 residues long. Trimming took 1 base from V and 4 from J; bases not matched to a gene: 6. The chain's CDR3 is CASSLFPGQGVYEQYF. The CDR3 nucleotides are TGTGCCAGCAGTTTATTCCCGGGACAGGGGGTTTACGAGCAGTACTTC.

This clone showed up just once. At one boundary the junction diverges from the germline segment, which might be a read error. CDR3 in amino acids: CASTVGAGISYNEQFF. CDR3 nucleotides: TGTGCCAGCACCGTAGGAGCGGGTATTTCCTACAATGAGCAGTTCTTC. The chain carries TRBV9 and TRBJ2-1; a possible D gene is TRBD2 (6 bases). CDR1 and CDR2 (germline): SGDLS, YYNGEE. This CDR3 is built from 16 residues.

This rearrangement joins TRBV19 to TRBJ1-5, with TRBD1 matching over 7 bases. In germline, CDR1 is LNHDA, CDR2 SQIVND (reference sequence). CDR3 length equals 12 residues. After removal of 9 bases from V and 7 bases from J, the junction contained 6 bases not matched to a gene. CDR3 in amino acids: CASRDRDQPQHF. The CDR3 nucleotides read TGTGCCAGCCGCGACAGGGACCAGCCCCAGCATTTT.

V gene TRBV6-5 combines with J gene TRBJ1-1, with 7 positions matching TRBD1. The CDR3 runs 14 residues. Germline trimming cut 5 bases from V and 5 bases from J; bases unmatched to any gene: 8. In germline, CDR1 is MNHEY, CDR2 SVGAGI. The CDR3 region has the DNA TGTGCCAGCAGTAACCCAACAGGGGTGACTGAAGCTTTCTTT. Its translation: CASSNPTGVTEAFF.

The V call is TRBV10-1, the J call TRBJ2-7; 9 nucleotides agree with TRBD1. Germline V CDR1 and CDR2: WNHNN, SYGVQD (reference sequence). This CDR3 region has 15 residues. The trim removed 7 bases at V and 0 bases at J, leaving 7 bases unmatched. This CDR3 reads CASTGQGPSSYEQYF. The CDR3 bases are TGCGCCAGCACCGGACAGGGGCCGAGCTCCTACGAGCAGTACTTC.

The V gene is TRBV5-1, the J gene TRBJ2-1; 10 bases align to TRBD1. This CDR3 comprises 14 residues. With 3 bases clipped from V and 4 bases from J, the junction kept 1 base outside the gene matches. CDR1 and CDR2 (germline): SGHRS, YFSETQ. The CDR3 protein is CASSSGQGYNEQFF. The CDR3 coding sequence is TGCGCCAGCAGCTCGGGACAGGGGTACAATGAGCAGTTCTTC.

Regarding this clone: At the DNA level, this CDR3 is encoded by other sequences in the same sample as well. J is TRBJ2-5 and V is TRBV20-1; no definite D call. The CDR3 is 11 residues long. The germline V gene encodes CDR1 DFQATT and CDR2 SNEGSKA (reference sequence). With 6 bases removed from V and 5 bases from J, the gap between germline ends came to 10 bases. The CDR3 region is CSARAPETQYF. The DNA for the CDR3 is TGCAGTGCCCGCGCCCCTGAGACCCAGTACTTC.

This clone was seen a few times. The rearrangement uses TRBV15 and TRBJ2-5, with 11 nucleotides matching TRBD2. V lost 7 bases, J lost 4 bases, and 8 bases stayed unmatched. There are 15 residues in the CDR3. From germline, CDR1 is LNHNV and CDR2 YYDKDF (reference sequence). The CDR3 sequence: CATTPLTSGRETQYF. The CDR3 nucleotides are TGTGCCACCACCCCCCTTACTAGCGGGAGAGAGACCCAGTACTTC.

This chain uses TRBV10-1 with TRBJ2-1; tentatively, D is TRBD1 (6 bases). Germline CDR1 is WNHNN and CDR2 is SYGVQD (reference sequence). Trimming took 2 bases from V and 8 from J, leaving 22 bases between them. The CDR3 length is 17 residues. CDR3 bases: TGCGCCAGCAGTGAGCGCCCGCCAGGGACACCCGGTGATGAGCAGTTCTTC. Its translation: CASSERPPGTPGDEQFF.

The chain couples TRBV18 to TRBJ1-1; 10 bases line up with TRBD1. In germline, CDR1 is KGHSH, CDR2 LQKENI. The CDR3 spans 14 residues. Trimming at V came to 6 bases and at J to 3 bases, leaving 4 bases not matched to a gene. The CDR3 spells CASSAGTGDTEAFF. In DNA form, the CDR3 reads TGTGCCAGCTCTGCCGGGACAGGGGACACTGAAGCTTTCTTT.

The gene calls are TRBV20-1 and TRBJ2-3, with a possible D match to TRBD1 (6 bases). Trimming cost V 8 bases and J 6 bases, with 12 bases left between them. The germline CDR1 and CDR2 sequences are DFQATT and SNEGSKA (reference sequence). CDR3 length: 11 residues. CDR3: CSPDGGDTQYF. Written as DNA, the CDR3 is TGCAGTCCCGATGGGGGCGATACGCAGTATTTT.

There are a few counts of this clone. The chain uses TRBV7-2 and TRBJ2-5; D gene ambiguous. Germline CDR1 SGHTA, CDR2 FQGNSA. The CDR3 is 14 amino acids. V was shortened by 5 bases and J by 0 bases, with 10 bases between the two germline ends. The CDR3: CASSLTPYQETQYF. Written as DNA, the CDR3 is TGTGCCAGCAGCCTCACTCCGTACCAAGAGACCCAGTACTTC. The variable domain in full, completed from reference TRBV7-2 and TRBJ2-5, reads GAGVSQSPSNKVTEKGKDVELRCDPISGHTALYWYRQSLGQGLEFLIYFQGNSAPDKSGLPSDRFSAERTGGSVSTLTIQRTQQEDSAVYLCASSLTPYQETQYFGPGTRLLVL.

This chain connects TRBV29-1 to TRBJ1-1; D not resolved. The V end was cut by 4 bases, the J end by 0 bases, with 15 bases between. This CDR3 has 15 amino acids. Germline CDR1 reads SQVTM; CDR2 reads ANQGSEA. The chain's CDR3 is CSVAPGSAMNTEAFF. The CDR3 region has the DNA TGCAGCGTTGCCCCAGGCAGTGCAATGAACACTGAAGCTTTCTTT.

The J gene is TRBJ2-1, the V gene TRBV5-4, with D possibly TRBD2 on 6 matching bases. Germline V gene lookup returns CDR1 SGHNT and CDR2 YYREEE (reference sequence). With 0 bases removed from V and 0 bases from J, the gap between germline ends came to 10 bases. The CDR3 extends over 16 amino acids. The DNA of the CDR3 is TGTGCCAGCAGCTTGGCGGGGGTTGTCTCCTACAATGAGCAGTTCTTC. This translates into CASSLAGVVSYNEQFF.

The rearrangement joins TRBV27 to TRBJ2-1; a possible D gene is TRBD2 (6 bases). Germline CDR1 and CDR2: MNHEY and SMNVEV (reference sequence). V lost 3 bases and J lost 4, with 16 bases in between. This CDR3 region has 16 residues. The CDR3 sequence is CASSLGPGTGYNEQFF. The CDR3 region has the DNA TGTGCCAGCAGTTTGGGGCCCGGGACTGGTTACAATGAGCAGTTCTTC.

The chain recombines TRBV19 with TRBJ1-4; D might be TRBD1 (6 bases). Germline V gene sequence: CDR1 LNHDA, CDR2 SQIVND (reference sequence). V lost 9 bases to trimming and J lost 0 bases, with 8 bases between them. CDR3 size: 13 residues. The CDR3 spells CASRTATNEKLFF. CDR3 coding DNA: TGTGCCAGCAGGACAGCAACTAATGAAAAACTGTTTTTT.

This clone was seen a single time. This chain connects TRBV24-1 to TRBJ1-1; D perhaps matches TRBD1 (6 bases). The CDR3 extends over 15 amino acids. The germline V gene encodes CDR1 KGHDR and CDR2 SFDVKD. Trimming stripped 4 bases from V and 4 bases from J, with 15 bases between. The CDR3 region is CATSDPPGDCTEAFF. For the CDR3, the DNA is TGTGCCACCAGTGACCCCCCAGGGGATTGCACTGAAGCTTTCTTT.

J is TRBJ1-5 and V is TRBV7-8; 7 bases are a match to TRBD1. The CDR3 contains 14 residues. V was pared by 4 bases and J by 5 bases, with 5 bases of the junction left unmatched. CDR1 SGHVS and CDR2 FQNEAQ come from the germline V gene. The CDR3 protein is CASSSDRADQPQHF. Written as DNA, the CDR3 is TGTGCCAGCAGCTCCGACAGGGCAGATCAGCCCCAGCATTTT.

The V gene is TRBV6-4, the J gene TRBJ1-1; a weak D match, TRBD1 (5 bases). V was shortened by 8 bases and J by 0 bases, with 10 bases between the two germline ends. The CDR3 is 13 residues long. CDR1 is MRHNA and CDR2 is SNTAGT in the germline V gene. Here the CDR3 DNA reads TGTGCCAGCGGGGGGAGTATGAACACTGAAGCTTTCTTT. This codes for CASGGSMNTEAFF.

The V and J genes are TRBV18 and TRBJ1-1; TRBD1 might be the D (6 bases). Germline-derived CDR1 and CDR2 are KGHSH and LQKENI. Trimming shortened V by 8 bases and J by 7 bases, and 20 bases separated the two germline ends. CDR3 length equals 14 residues. Here the CDR3 DNA reads TGTGCCAGCCGACCCGGACAGTCAAGAGTTGAAGCTTTCTTT. Protein sequence: CASRPGQSRVEAFF.

The chain employs TRBV3-1 (or the pseudogene TRBV3-2) and TRBJ2-5; D may be TRBD2 (5 bases). The V and J ends lost 2 bases and 5 bases respectively, with 24 bases between them. Germline values: CDR1 LGHDT, CDR2 YNNKEL (reference sequence). There are 18 residues in the CDR3. The CDR3 nucleotides are TGTGCCAGCAGCCAAACCCACCGGGCCCTCGAGGGTTTGGAGACCCAGTACTTC. Translated: CASSQTHRALEGLETQYF.

The chain carries TRBV28 and TRBJ1-1; a weak D match, TRBD1 (6 bases). V lost 1 base, J lost 11 bases, and 14 bases lay in between. CDR1 is MDHEN, CDR2 SYDVKM, per germline. The CDR3 length is 13 residues. This chain's CDR3 is CASSLLQGPGAFF. DNA for the CDR3: TGTGCCAGCAGTTTATTGCAGGGGCCAGGGGCTTTCTTT. Drawing the rest from reference TRBV28 and TRBJ1-1, the complete variable domain is DVKVTQSSRYLVKRTGEKVFLECVQDMDHENMFWYRQDPGLGLRLIYFSYDVKMKEKGDIPEGYSVSREKKERFSLILESASTNQTSMYLCASSLLQGPGAFFGQGTRLTVV.